What follows are 9 T cell receptor beta chains derived from one specimen sequenced in a study of T cell repertoires in cytomegalovirus infection. TCRdb passed the reads through MiXCR, listing each CDR3 protein once. This sample has roughly 230,000 distinct CDR3 sequences; about a sixth occur once, and the top ten carry about half. Sequencing was carried out using CD8+ T cells from PBMCs. The receptors were sampled from a human donor in good health (CMV status not recorded). Some clones in this sample may be carry-over from other donors' samples.

This rearrangement joins TRBV19 to TRBJ2-1, with 10 bases fitting TRBD1. The CDR3 length is 15 residues. V lost 7 bases to trimming and J lost 5 bases; unmatched junction nucleotides: 8. Germline V CDR1 and CDR2: LNHDA, SQIVND (reference sequence). The CDR3 region is CASTLAGTGDNEQFF. The CDR3 DNA reads as TGTGCCAGTACCCTTGCCGGGACAGGGGACAATGAGCAGTTCTTC.

This clonotype was counted at least ten times. The rearrangement uses TRBV7-2 and TRBJ2-1, with a weak D call TRBD2 (6 bases). CDR1 and CDR2 (germline): SGHTA, FQGNSA. The CDR3 totals 16 residues. V lost 2 bases and J lost 2, with 13 bases in between. The CDR3 nucleotides are TGTGCCAGCAGCTTAATGGGCGGGGCCACCTACAATGAGCAGTTCTTC. Residues: CASSLMGGATYNEQFF.

This clonotype was detected a few times. V usage is TRBV6-2 or TRBV6-3 and J usage is TRBJ2-1, with D possibly TRBD2 on 6 matching bases. Germline CDR1 and CDR2: MNHEY and SVGEGT. The CDR3 has 21 amino acids. V was trimmed by 5 bases and J by 0 bases, leaving 29 bases between them. CDR3 coding DNA: TGTGCCAGCAGTACTAATACCTTCCGGGACTCTCATAAATTCTCCTACAATGAGCAGTTCTTC. Translating it yields CASSTNTFRDSHKFSYNEQFF.

The chain couples TRBV11-2 to TRBJ2-5; D unresolved. CDR1 SGHAT and CDR2 FQNNGV come from the germline V gene. This CDR3 contains 14 residues. V lost 4 bases and J lost 1, with 10 bases in between. In nucleotides, the CDR3 is TGTGCCAGCAGCTCCCCAAGATTCCAAGAGACCCAGTACTTC. This sequence encodes CASSSPRFQETQYF.

This clonotype was observed many times. This chain uses TRBV12-3 or TRBV12-4 with TRBJ2-1, with TRBD2 identical over 8 bases. The J segment lost 10 bases and the V segment lost 3 bases, leaving 14 bases of the junction unmatched. The CDR3 is made up of 16 amino acids. CDR3 sequence (DNA): TGTGCCAGCAGTTTTAGATTAGCGGGGAGCCCGAGAGAGCAGTTCTTC. Protein product: CASSFRLAGSPREQFF.

The chain carries TRBV29-1 and TRBJ2-3; D is uncertain. CDR3 length equals 14 residues. Germline loops: CDR1 SQVTM, CDR2 ANQGSEA. V lost 0 bases and J 4 bases, leaving 11 bases between the germline ends. The CDR3 is CSVEEALASDTQYF. The CDR3 DNA reads TGCAGCGTTGAAGAGGCGTTGGCGTCAGATACGCAGTATTTT.

The genes are TRBV6-8 and TRBJ2-1; D may be TRBD2 (6 bases). The CDR3 has 14 amino acids. In germline, CDR1 is MNHGY, CDR2 SAAAGT. Trimming shortened V by 5 bases and J by 6 bases, and 14 bases separated the two germline ends. The CDR3 nucleotides read TGTGCCAGCAGTCCCATAACGGGAGCCAATGAGCAGTTCTTC. This codes for CASSPITGANEQFF.

The sample holds many counts of this clonotype. The V gene is TRBV28, the J gene TRBJ1-5, with 7 bases lining up with TRBD1. Trimming removed 5 bases from V and 7 bases from J; junction bases left unmatched: 14. CDR1 MDHEN and CDR2 SYDVKM come from the germline V gene. This CDR3 spans 16 amino acids. The CDR3 coding sequence is TGTGCCAGCAGTCTACAGGGGACCTTCATCCAGCAGCCCCAGCATTTT. Translation: CASSLQGTFIQQPQHF.

This rearrangement joins TRBV14 to TRBJ2-1; the match to TRBD2 covers 14 bases. The V gene's germline CDR1 is SGHDN and CDR2 FVKESK. The CDR3 has 15 residues. V dropped 6 bases and J dropped 10; count of bases not matched to a gene: 8. The CDR3 loop reads CASRLGTSGGDEQFF. CDR3 coding DNA: TGTGCCAGCAGACTCGGGACTAGCGGGGGAGACGAGCAGTTCTTC.